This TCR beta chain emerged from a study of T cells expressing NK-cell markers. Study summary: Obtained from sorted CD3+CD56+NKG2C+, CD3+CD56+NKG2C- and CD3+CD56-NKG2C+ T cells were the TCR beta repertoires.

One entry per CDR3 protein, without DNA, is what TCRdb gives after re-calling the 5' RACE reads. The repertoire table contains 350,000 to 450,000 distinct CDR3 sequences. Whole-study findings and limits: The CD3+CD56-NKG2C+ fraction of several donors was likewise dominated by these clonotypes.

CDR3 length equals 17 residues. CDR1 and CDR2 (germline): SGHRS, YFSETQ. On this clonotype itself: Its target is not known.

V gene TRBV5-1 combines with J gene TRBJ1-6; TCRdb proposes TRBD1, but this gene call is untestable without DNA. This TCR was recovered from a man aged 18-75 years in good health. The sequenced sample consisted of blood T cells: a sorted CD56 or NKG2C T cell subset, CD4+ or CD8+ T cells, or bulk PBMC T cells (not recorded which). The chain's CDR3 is CASSWGSAGGYNSPLHF.